Detailed here is one T cell receptor (beta chain). Its antigen is still unknown. Base qualities are not at hand, and no much larger clone is one base apart. Libraries were constructed by the immunoSEQ multiplex PCR assay. For the multiplex PCR, a mixture combining 60 forward primers for TCR Vbeta segments and 13 reverse primers for TCR Jbeta segments was used. A multiplex PCR assay on genomic DNA amplified the CDR3 region of rearranged TCR beta genes. The Illumina HiSeq System was used to sequence the amplified TCR beta libraries as 87-base-pair reads. The original pipeline was this. A later analysis counted approximately 84 million unique TCR beta chains across the 700 or so repertoires, and some 11 million of these chains were shared by at least two donors. Raw reads were error-corrected and collapsed into unique sequences by a nearest-neighbor algorithm in which closely related sequences were merged to remove PCR and sequencing errors. Alignment of CDR3 sequences to IMGT reference sequences was used to assign V, D and J gene segments. For a sequence to be retained, at least a six-nucleotide match to both a V gene segment and a J gene segment was required. Rearrangements were classified as productive when the CDR3 lacked stop codons and remained in frame with V and J, and all other rearrangements were classified as non-productive. Following IMGT convention, CDR3 was defined as the stretch from the second conserved V-encoded cysteine to the conserved J-encoded phenylalanine. In an earlier analysis of around 600 of the donors, sequences lacking an unambiguous match to a single V gene segment were excluded. An earlier analysis of several hundred of the donors classified V segments as functional when productive rearrangements were above 56.7% and as segregating when the standard deviation between donors was above 5%. A statistical classification framework was built to diagnose cytomegalovirus status from the catalog of TCR beta chain sequences. V and J gene assignment, in a later analysis, came from comparing TCR nucleotide sequences with IMGT/GENE-DB human TR gene sequences. In a later analysis, CDR3 sequences and most-parsimonious VDJ recombination scenarios were assigned using the TCRdist pipeline. In a later analysis, each TCR beta chain was defined by its CDR3 amino acid sequence together with its V-gene family, and reads without a unique V-gene family were excluded. As a way to deal with suspected cross-contamination and a sequencing artifact, a later analysis dropped approximately 590 nucleotide sequences that were highly shared and had low generation probability. In a later analysis, a clonal expansion index was calculated for each public chain from normalized within-repertoire ranks of inferred template counts. In a later analysis, generation probabilities were computed using a VDJ recombination model fitted to out-of-frame rearrangements, and the results were checked against IGoR. In a later analysis, hypergeometric tests were used to score TCR-TCR, TCR-HLA and TCR-CMV co-occurrence, with a repertoire-size bias correction applied to TCR pairs. False discovery rates were estimated in a later analysis by permuting HLA or CMV assignments 20 times. In a later analysis, co-occurring TCRs were grouped using DBSCAN, with TCRdist sequence similarity added in when clustering inside HLA-allele-positive subsets. Repertoires with fewer than 30,000 or more than 120,000 public chains were left out of co-occurrence clustering, as were five repertoires with anomalous nucleotide sharing. TCRdb holds this immuneACCESS table with in-frame rearrangements only. Some clones are missing; in checked studies, unresolved V genes explain under half, and the rest has no known cause. Clonal size and the V and J genes are those of that table, whereas D and trimming came from the DNA. In all, the sample holds approximately 160,000 clones, and around 77% of those were seen once. The ten largest clonotypes hold 1.5% to 2% of the sample.

The sample is drawn from a study of cytomegalovirus exposure and HLA in healthy donors (dated by TCRdb to 2017 to 2019). The study in broad terms: An earlier analysis of fewer than 750 of the donors reported approximately 260 Gb of sequence data and approximately 120 million unique TCR beta sequences obtained from about 170 million T cells. Across about 380 genotyped donors of the cohort, an average of about 240,000 unique TCR beta nucleotide sequences per donor were sequenced, and 15% to 20% of those sequences were non-productive. The later analysis used no new phenotypic data to find candidate immune exposures, relying instead on TCR beta sequences and their occurrence across donors. To decide whether each TCR beta V gene segment behaved as functional or pseudogenic, an earlier analysis of some 540 of the donors relied on high-throughput TCR beta sequencing. Every discovery cohort repertoire had been produced on one sequencing platform. Because of strong linkage in the cohort, 5 or 6 DR-DQ haplotypes were treated as single units for association and clustering. Roughly 300 gigabases of sequencing data and approximately 93 million unique TCR sequences were included in an early release covering 500 to 750 HLA-typed donors. To study patterns of TCR occurrence, a later analysis re-analyzed previously published TCR beta repertoires from just over 650 donors and added high-resolution HLA genotyping. Using immunosequencing, the study profiled T cell repertoires from about 650 subjects and related those repertoires to cytomegalovirus serostatus. HLA typing included class I and class II loci at four-digit resolution. The study aimed to test whether signatures of past pathogen exposure could be identified by cataloging public T cell receptors. Of the roughly 400 genotyped donors, roughly 85% fell in the genetic ancestry cluster associated with self-reported Caucasian donors. Alongside the repertoire data, information on donor age, sex, ethnicity and CMV serostatus was compiled. In a later genetic analysis, genome-wide SNP genotypes for about three fifths of the 666 donors were used, and that subset was treated as a discovery cohort. Besides the first cohort of roughly 660 subjects, a separate validation cohort made up of over a hundred different subjects was used. To predict cytomegalovirus infection status, the study brought together high-throughput TCR immunosequencing, statistical association of individual TCRs with disease status, and machine learning. The number of typed donors differed by locus: about 620-640 for A, B, C, DRB1 and DQB1; 522 for DQA1; about 600 for DPA1; and about 450 for DPB1. Paper-wide results and their limitations: According to a later analysis, TCR association rates differed among HLA loci, with DRB1 alleles showing the most associated TCRs and HLA-C alleles showing the fewest. The only immune exposure information available for the cohort was CMV serostatus. Presence/absence analyses assumed roughly uniform sequencing depth across donors, an assumption that may not hold. Approximately 16 rarely observed V segments, including chromosome 9 orphons, were excluded from the earlier analysis of approximately 500 of the donors because counts were too low. The classifier was reported to diagnose cytomegalovirus status with high specificity and sensitivity in both the original and validation cohorts. Linkage disequilibrium might explain the correlated functional status among segregating V segments, but an unknown experimental factor could not be ruled out. In a later analysis, around 15,000 TCR beta sequences were associated with specific HLA alleles at a false discovery rate of 0.05. Because some donors lacked HLA typing at each locus, the association tests relied only on the typed subset. Compared with equally common non-associated chains, HLA-associated TCR beta chains in a later analysis were more clonally expanded and had lower generation probabilities. When HLA alleles, especially DR and DQ, strongly co-occurred, attributing TCR associations to individual alleles was difficult. Compared with the roughly 720-donor mean, donors in an Asian-associated ancestry cluster had fewer N-insertions in productive TCRs, according to a later genetic analysis. It was suggested by the authors that the approach could potentially be generalized to other disease states and immunological phenotypes. According to a later analysis, parvovirus B19, influenza, CMV and Epstein-Barr virus appeared linked to several top co-occurrence clusters. Some IMGT-functional V segments, including TRBV6-2 and TRBV6-3, could not be told apart with the 87-base-pair reads, so those segments were excluded. Only TCR beta chains were sequenced in this cohort, and the absence of alpha or paired-chain data limited detectable features. In an earlier analysis of roughly 560 of the donors, most TCR beta V segments were observed in productive rearrangements about 87% or about 30% of the time, broadly matching IMGT annotations. According to a later analysis, most CMV-associated TCR beta chains appeared to be HLA-restricted, and the HLA associations seemed to be driven largely by CMV exposure. In vitro tests confirmed that a few of the cytomegalovirus-associated TCR beta chains recognize cytomegalovirus antigens. The study gave a list of about 160 TCR beta chains associated with cytomegalovirus. The sequencing pipeline was judged likely to have produced a cluster of highly shared sequence variants as a technical artifact. V-gene and J-gene trimming of TCR beta chains was associated with a missense DCLRE1C variant in a later genetic analysis, and the association was replicated in an independent cohort. Most TCR sequences were observed very rarely across donors, whereas some public TCRs were present in many individuals. A further reported finding was that TCR beta sequences accurately predicted the HLA-A and HLA-B alleles for most subjects in the first cohort.

The V and J ends are trimmed by 4 bases and 1 base, leaving 16 bases between them. CDR1 and CDR2 (SGHRS, YFSETQ) derive from the germline V gene. Spanning cysteine to phenylalanine, the CDR3 consists of 16 amino acids. CDR3 DNA is the only sequence kept; it has 48 bases, read in frame from the first base. The cohort comprised under 700 healthy bone marrow donors. At the time of sampling, all cohort members were nominally healthy, though unrecorded immune exposures were likely present. The donor was CMV seronegative and was included in the group of 352 seronegative cohort members. Each donor provided a peripheral blood sample, and peripheral blood mononuclear cells were used for TCR beta sequencing. The Qiagen DNeasy Blood Extraction Kit was used to extract genomic DNA from the blood cell samples.

Sequencing used PBMCs. The chain joins TRBV5-1 to TRBJ2-3; tentative D gene TRBD2, with 6 bases matching. The sequence came from a woman aged 30 to 39 in good health and CMV-seronegative. The CDR3 sequence is CASSPNPSAGTDTQYF. The DNA sequence is as follows: TGCGCCAGCAGCCCAAACCCTAGCGCTGGCACAGATACGCAGTATTTT.